The 21 T cell receptor beta chains below all came from one sample that was sequenced in a study of shared clonotypes between healthy human individuals. TCRdb's copy holds only in-frame clones and misses some; the assay was immunoSEQ multiplex PCR. The sample holds about 1.5 million clones, 95% to 99% seen once. Sequenced material: naive CD4+ T cells sorted from blood. Subset given: CD45RA+ positively selected. Receptors were obtained from a man aged 25-45 years in good health.

The rearrangement joins TRBV6-1 to TRBJ2-2; unclear D gene. V lost 3 bases and J lost 1, with 9 bases in between. Germline CDR1 reads MNHNS; CDR2 reads SASEGT. The length of the CDR3 is 15 residues. The CDR3 DNA is TGTGCCAGCAGTGATCTCAGGAGGAACACCGGGGAGCTGTTTTTT. This encodes CASSDLRRNTGELFF.

The chain combines TRBV5-4 with TRBJ2-7, with D perhaps being TRBD1 or TRBD2 (5 bases each). V was pared by 1 base and J by 6 bases, with 14 bases between. This CDR3 region has 14 residues. CDR1 is SGHNT and CDR2 is YYREEE in the germline V gene (reference sequence). CDR3 sequence (DNA): TGTGCCAGCAGCTTGCCGGGACCCACCGTCGAGCAGTACTTC. Encoded protein: CASSLPGPTVEQYF.

This rearrangement joins TRBV5-1 to TRBJ1-5; no firm D call. V lost 4 bases to trimming and J lost 5 bases, with 10 bases between them. The CDR3 runs 13 residues. Germline V gene lookup returns CDR1 SGHRS and CDR2 YFSETQ. The chain's CDR3 is CASSRQVDQPQHF. CDR3 coding DNA: TGCGCCAGCAGCCGCCAGGTGGATCAGCCCCAGCATTTT.

The chain couples TRBV5-1 to TRBJ2-3, with D maybe TRBD2 (6 bases). Trimming took off 0 bases at V and 4 bases at J, with 15 bases between the two ends. There are 16 residues in the CDR3. Germline-derived CDR1 and CDR2 are SGHRS and YFSETQ. The CDR3, as DNA: TGCGCCAGCAGCTTGGTTGGGTTAGGGAGGTCAGATACGCAGTATTTT. It codes for CASSLVGLGRSDTQYF.

The rearrangement joins TRBV6-5 to TRBJ2-7, with D tentatively TRBD2 (6 bases). The CDR3 covers 16 residues. V lost 1 base and J 3 bases, leaving 16 bases between the germline ends. Germline V gene sequence: CDR1 MNHEY, CDR2 SVGAGI. As DNA, the CDR3 is TGTGCCAGCAGTTACTTCGAGGGAGGAAAGAACTACGAGCAGTACTTC. Its protein product is CASSYFEGGKNYEQYF.

The chain is built from TRBV2 and TRBJ2-5; D is possibly TRBD2 (5 bases). Trimming cost V 1 base and J 4 bases, with 13 bases left between them. The germline V gene has CDR1 SNHLY and CDR2 FYNNEI. The length of the CDR3 is 15 residues. The CDR3 nucleotides read TGTGCCAGCAGTGAAGGACTATCCCGAGGAGAGACCCAGTACTTC. Its protein product is CASSEGLSRGETQYF.

Ten or more counts support this clone. The sample has other DNA sequences that encode this CDR3 too. V is TRBV7-2 and J is TRBJ2-3, with D tentatively TRBD2 (5 bases). The germline gives CDR1 SGHTA, CDR2 FQGNSA. The CDR3 sequence is 13 residues long. Trimming took 5 bases from V and 3 from J, leaving 9 bases between them. CDR3 DNA: TGTGCCAGCAGCCCCCGCGGGACAGATACGCAGTATTTT. Its protein is CASSPRGTDTQYF.

The V and J genes are TRBV7-9 and TRBJ1-2, with a weak D call TRBD1 (5 bases). CDR1 and CDR2 from the germline V gene are SEHNR and FQNEAQ (reference sequence). Trimming removed 0 bases from V and 6 bases from J, with 14 bases in between. CDR3 length: 15 residues. The CDR3 bases are TGTGCCAGCAGCTTAGCGGTGGGGCGCGTGGATGGCTACACCTTC. Encoded protein: CASSLAVGRVDGYTF.

The chain recombines TRBV5-1 with TRBJ2-7, with D possibly TRBD1 on 5 matching bases. The CDR3 loop spans 15 amino acids. The ends were cut back, 2 bases at V and 2 bases at J, with 14 bases in the middle. Germline CDR1 is SGHRS and CDR2 is YFSETQ. The CDR3 DNA reads as TGCGCCAGCAGCTTCGCAGGGAATCCCCCCTACGAGCAGTACTTC. It translates to CASSFAGNPPYEQYF.

This clone was observed a single time. The rearrangement uses TRBV7-2 and TRBJ2-7; maybe TRBD1 (6 bases). The V end lost 5 bases, the J end lost 2 bases, and 22 bases lay between the germline ends. The CDR3 consists of 17 residues. From germline, CDR1 is SGHTA and CDR2 FQGNSA. DNA of the CDR3: TGTGCCAGCAGCCTTAGAGGGGGAAGCGGCCCTCCCTACGAGCAGTACTTC. Amino acids: CASSLRGGSGPPYEQYF.

The rearrangement joins TRBV6-1 to TRBJ2-3; 7 positions agree with TRBD1. The CDR3 has 14 residues. In germline, CDR1 is MNHNS, CDR2 SASEGT. V shed 6 bases and J 4 bases; nucleotides not matched to a gene: 7. The DNA for the CDR3 is TGTGCCAGCAGGAGAGACAGGGCGCCAGATACGCAGTATTTT. It encodes CASRRDRAPDTQYF.

This chain joins TRBV7-6 and TRBJ2-1, with TRBD2 identical over 9 bases. The CDR3 covers 16 residues. The germline gives CDR1 SGHVS, CDR2 FNYEAQ. V shed 1 base, J shed 6 bases, and the junction held 7 bases outside the gene matches. In nucleotides, the CDR3 is TGTGCCAGCAGCTTAGTCCCGGGACTAGCTAGCAATGAGCAGTTCTTC. This translates into CASSLVPGLASNEQFF.

This sequence joins TRBV7-2 and TRBJ2-1, with TRBD2 as a possible D gene (5 bases). Deletions cut 4 bases from V and 10 bases from J, with 11 bases between. The germline V gene encodes CDR1 SGHTA and CDR2 FQGNSA. CDR3 size: 12 residues. CDR3 nucleotides: TGTGCCAGCAGCTCCGGCCGGAGGGAGCAGTTCTTC. Amino acids: CASSSGRREQFF.

Details on this clone: The sample carries other DNA sequences with the same CDR3. This chain links TRBV18 with TRBJ2-1, with D tentatively TRBD1 or TRBD2 (6 bases each). In germline, CDR1 is KGHSH, CDR2 LQKENI. V lost 4 bases and J 0 bases, leaving 10 bases between the germline ends. CDR3 length: 15 amino acids. The CDR3 loop is CASSLGGGSYNEQFF. In DNA form, the CDR3 reads TGTGCCAGCTCACTAGGAGGGGGCTCCTACAATGAGCAGTTCTTC.

About this clone: Other DNA sequences in the same sample also yield this CDR3. The chain has TRBV19 and TRBJ1-2; tentative D call: TRBD1 (5 bases). Trimming took off 9 bases at V and 3 bases at J, with 11 bases between the two ends. The CDR3 has 12 residues. Per the germline V gene, CDR1 is LNHDA and CDR2 is SQIVND (reference sequence). CDR3: CASSEGHYGYTF. In DNA form, the CDR3 reads TGTGCCAGCTCCGAGGGGCACTATGGCTACACCTTC.

The rearrangement links TRBV27 to TRBJ2-7, with 10 bases identical to TRBD2. The CDR3 length is 17 residues. J lost 3 bases, V lost 6 bases, and 14 bases had no gene match. CDR1 is MNHEY, CDR2 SMNVEV, per germline (reference sequence). CDR3 bases: TGTGCCAGCAGCGGACTAGCGGTCTCGGGCGGCGTCTACGAGCAGTACTTC. It translates to CASSGLAVSGGVYEQYF.

The V call is TRBV11-2, the J call TRBJ2-5, with D possibly matching TRBD1 (5 bases). The CDR3 sequence is 13 residues long. V was pared by 5 bases and J by 4 bases, with 11 bases between. CDR1 is SGHAT and CDR2 is FQNNGV in the germline V gene. The CDR3 is CASSHGHLETQYF. The CDR3 DNA is TGTGCCAGCAGCCATGGACACCTAGAGACCCAGTACTTC.

V is TRBV5-4 and J is TRBJ2-3; TRBD2 agrees at 10 bases. V dropped 3 bases and J dropped 1; count of bases not matched to a gene: 5. This CDR3 contains 16 residues. Germline V gene lookup returns CDR1 SGHNT and CDR2 YYREEE (reference sequence). The CDR3 sequence: CASSSRTSGGTDTQYF. Written as DNA, the CDR3 is TGTGCCAGCAGCTCTCGGACTAGCGGAGGCACAGATACGCAGTATTTT.

The genes are TRBV5-6 and TRBJ1-2; D is ambiguous. Germline CDR1 and CDR2: SGHDT and YYEEEE. The V end lost 0 bases, the J end lost 4 bases, and 13 bases lay between the germline ends. There are 15 residues in the CDR3. DNA for the CDR3: TGTGCCAGCAGCTTGGAGGTTTCAGAATCCTATGGCTACACCTTC. Amino acids: CASSLEVSESYGYTF.

The chain has TRBV9 and TRBJ2-6, with D uncertain. CDR1 and CDR2 (germline): SGDLS, YYNGEE. The CDR3 sequence is 16 residues long. V was pared by 3 bases and J by 1 base, with 11 bases between. The CDR3 loop is CASSATIGSGANVLTF. The DNA for the CDR3 is TGTGCCAGCAGCGCGACGATTGGATCTGGGGCCAACGTCCTGACTTTC. Drawing the rest from reference TRBV9 and TRBJ2-6, the complete variable domain is DSGVTQTPKHLITATGQRVTLRCSPRSGDLSVYWYQQSLDQGLQFLIQYYNGEERAKGNILERFSAQQFPDLHSELNLSSLELGDSALYFCASSATIGSGANVLTFGAGSRLTVL.

The rearrangement uses TRBV5-1 and TRBJ2-3; 7 bases are a match to TRBD1. Per the germline V gene, CDR1 is SGHRS and CDR2 is YFSETQ. After removal of 4 bases from V and 1 base from J, the junction contained 6 bases not matched to a gene. The CDR3 runs to 15 residues. CDR3 residues: CASSVQGQGTDTQYF. In nucleotides, the CDR3 is TGCGCCAGCAGCGTACAGGGGCAGGGCACAGATACGCAGTATTTT.